The clone carrying this T cell receptor beta chain turned up a few times. Its antigen is undetermined. The sample is drawn from a study of blood T cells in healthy people across ages. V was trimmed by 1 base and J by 0 bases, leaving 13 bases between them. This CDR3 spans 17 amino acids. No fewer than 5.5 micrograms of total RNA were isolated from every sample. Broader study findings: Long-lived donors carried more naive CD4+ cells and greater diversity than aged donors. TCR beta diversity was tightly associated with the proportion of naive T cells. Per-million-T-cell TCR beta diversity fell roughly linearly with age.

PCR was performed a second time for roughly 7 to 12 cycles using a sample-barcoded 5' primer and a J-beta primer mix. TCRdb processed the 5' RACE reads anew with MiXCR; each CDR3 protein has one entry. The sample gives 700,000 to 1,000,000 distinct CDR3 sequences, roughly 44% of which show up once; roughly 18% is in the top ten. The origin of this receptor is a man aged 55 to 70 in good health. The chain has TRBV12-3 or TRBV12-4 and TRBJ2-4, with D unclear. Specimen: blood. CDR3 sequence: CASSLDVPSLAKNIQYF. The CDR3 nucleotides are TGTGCCAGCAGTTTAGATGTTCCATCTCTAGCCAAAAACATTCAGTACTTC.